One and the same sample provided the 25 T cell receptor beta chains below, sequenced in a study of T-cell reconstitution after alpha-beta-depleted transplantation in children. Unique molecular identifiers were built into the TCRbeta library. One entry per CDR3 protein results from TCRdb running MiXCR on the PCR reads. This sample carries just under 250,000 distinct CDR3 sequences, 25% of them seen once, and the ten largest clones take 2.6%. The sample was PBMCs, taken before TCRalphabeta/CD19-depleted stem cell transplant. These receptor sequences come from a girl aged 2 to 9 with Fanconi anemia, due to receive a stem cell transplant.

This clonotype was detected many times. V usage is TRBV20-1 and J usage is TRBJ2-1; 11 nucleotides line up with TRBD2. Germline V gives CDR1 DFQATT, CDR2 SNEGSKA (reference sequence). The J segment lost 6 bases and the V segment lost 2 bases, leaving 15 bases of the junction unmatched. CDR3 size: 18 residues. CDR3 sequence: CSARYRGPGTSGFNEQFF. As DNA, the CDR3 is TGCAGTGCTAGATACAGGGGCCCTGGGACTAGCGGCTTCAATGAGCAGTTCTTC.

The chain recombines TRBV5-1 with TRBJ1-1; D remains ambiguous. V was clipped by 5 bases and J by 1 base, with 9 bases between them. Germline CDR1 is SGHRS and CDR2 is YFSETQ. The CDR3 is 13 amino acids. The CDR3 loop is CASRTDTNTEAFF. The CDR3 DNA reads as TGCGCCAGCAGAACCGATACGAACACTGAAGCTTTCTTT.

The chain combines TRBV28 with TRBJ2-1; TRBD2 matches 13 bases. Per the germline V gene, CDR1 is MDHEN and CDR2 is SYDVKM. Losses at the gene ends were 3 bases for V and 6 bases for J; bases not matched to a gene: 5. The CDR3 contains 16 residues. The chain's CDR3 is CASSLSGTSGVNEQFF. The CDR3 nucleotides are TGTGCCAGCAGTTTGAGTGGGACTAGCGGGGTCAATGAGCAGTTCTTC.

This clonotype has at least ten counts. The rearrangement links TRBV12-3 or TRBV12-4 to TRBJ1-1; D remains ambiguous. CDR3 length equals 16 residues. The V end lost 5 bases, the J end lost 5 bases, and 21 bases lay between the germline ends. The DNA for the CDR3 is TGTGCCAGCAGTCCCTTACCGGGGAAGAGGAAAACTGAAGCTTTCTTT. This gives the protein CASSPLPGKRKTEAFF.

This clonotype was seen ten or more times. CDR3 coding DNA: TGTGCCAGCAGCCGACTAGCGGGACGCACAGATACGCAGTATTTT. Protein sequence: CASSRLAGRTDTQYF. The V and J genes are TRBV6-5 and TRBJ2-3, with 11 bases fitting TRBD2. Trimming took 6 bases from V and 1 from J; bases not matched to a gene: 3. This CDR3 comprises 15 residues. The germline V gene encodes CDR1 MNHEY and CDR2 SVGAGI.

The chain uses TRBV12-2 and TRBJ2-3; no check of the table's D call, TRBD2, against the DNA was made. TRBV12-2 is given as a pseudogene. The length of the CDR3 is 23 residues. The CDR3 loop reads CASRLVRAIRGPRNLPITDTQYF. CDR3 bases: TGTGCAAGTCGCTTAGTTCGAGCCATACGCGGCCCCCGAAACCTCCCGATCACAGATACGCAGTATTTT.

CDR3 nucleotide sequence: TGTGCCAGCAGTTTTTTGGGAGGCGCAGATACGCAGTATTTT. Amino acids: CASSFLGGADTQYF. The chain carries TRBV12-3 or TRBV12-4 and TRBJ2-3, with a tentative D call TRBD2 (6 bases). The CDR3 totals 14 residues. V shed 3 bases and J shed 4 bases, with 11 bases lying between them.

V is TRBV10-2 and J is TRBJ2-2, with D possibly being TRBD2 (5 bases). Germline values: CDR1 WSHSY, CDR2 SAAADI. CDR3 length: 14 residues. With 6 bases removed from V and 5 bases from J, the gap between germline ends came to 13 bases. Written as DNA, the CDR3 is TGCGCCAGCAGAGGAGCGGTTGATACCGGGGAGCTGTTTTTT. Its protein product is CASRGAVDTGELFF.

This clonotype has at least ten counts. The chain couples TRBV10-3 to TRBJ2-5, with 7 positions matching TRBD1. J gave up 4 bases and V 0 bases, and 14 bases lay outside the gene matches. The CDR3 consists of 18 residues. CDR1 is ENHRY and CDR2 is SYGVKD in the germline V gene. CDR3 nucleotide sequence: TGTGCCATCAGTGAGTCGGGTCGACAGGGTATGTCAAGAGAGACCCAGTACTTC. Translation gives CAISESGRQGMSRETQYF.

This clonotype appeared many times. The V gene is TRBV9, the J gene TRBJ2-1; D tentatively fits TRBD1 or TRBD2 (5 bases each). The germline V gene has CDR1 SGDLS and CDR2 YYNGEE. The CDR3 length is 13 residues. The germline V and J ends were trimmed by 4 bases and 5 bases, with 10 bases remaining between them. CDR3: CASSPGPHNEQFF. DNA of the CDR3: TGTGCCAGCAGCCCGGGACCACACAATGAGCAGTTCTTC.

This clonotype was seen only a few times. This rearrangement joins TRBV5-1 to TRBJ1-1; D not resolved. CDR3 length: 14 residues. Germline-derived CDR1 and CDR2 are SGHRS and YFSETQ. The V gene lost 1 base and the J gene lost 0 bases, with 7 bases spanning the gap. CDR3 sequence (DNA): TGCGCCAGCAGCTTGAACGGGTTGAACACTGAAGCTTTCTTT. This translates into CASSLNGLNTEAFF.

The chain carries TRBV12-3 or TRBV12-4 and TRBJ1-5; TRBD1 aligns across 8 bases. J lost 7 bases, V lost 10 bases, and 15 bases had no gene match. The CDR3 consists of 15 residues. CDR3 sequence: CATPKTDRGRQPQHF. The CDR3 DNA follows: TGTGCCACCCCTAAAACCGACAGGGGAAGGCAGCCCCAGCATTTT.

In this sample, this clonotype turned up a few times. The chain links TRBV20-1 to TRBJ2-7, with TRBD2 matching over 7 bases. V lost 0 bases and J lost 3; bases outside the gene matches: 8. This CDR3 is 15 amino acids long. The germline CDR1 and CDR2 sequences are DFQATT and SNEGSKA (reference sequence). The CDR3 protein is CSARDPGRPIYEQYF. DNA of the CDR3: TGCAGTGCTAGAGATCCCGGGAGGCCGATCTACGAGCAGTACTTC.

This clonotype was detected ten times or more. V and J are TRBV5-1 and TRBJ2-1; 14 bases agree with TRBD2. CDR3 length: 15 amino acids. Unmatched junction bases numbered 2, after V lost 3 bases and J lost 6 bases. Per the germline V gene, CDR1 is SGHRS and CDR2 is YFSETQ. The CDR3 protein is CASSSGLAGVNEQFF. The CDR3 DNA reads as TGCGCCAGCAGCTCGGGACTAGCGGGAGTCAATGAGCAGTTCTTC.

This clonotype showed up many times. The chain joins TRBV5-6 to TRBJ2-5; 13 bases match TRBD2. The V segment lost 2 bases and the J segment 4 bases; nucleotides outside the gene matches: 2. CDR1 SGHDT and CDR2 YYEEEE come from the germline V gene. The CDR3 is made up of 15 amino acids. CDR3 amino acids: CASSLGLAGVETQYF. CDR3 bases: TGTGCCAGCAGCTTAGGACTAGCGGGAGTAGAGACCCAGTACTTC. Together with reference TRBV5-6 and TRBJ2-5, the CDR3 gives the full variable domain: DAGVTQSPTHLIKTRGQQVTLRCSPKSGHDTVSWYQQALGQGPQFIFQYYEEEERQRGNFPDRFSGHQFPNYSSELNVNALLLGDSALYLCASSLGLAGVETQYFGPGTRLLVL.

This clonotype was detected only a few times. V gene TRBV29-1 combines with J gene TRBJ2-5; TRBD1 might be the D (5 bases). This CDR3 has 13 residues. CDR1 SQVTM and CDR2 ANQGSEA come from the germline V gene. V lost 3 bases to trimming and J lost 1 base, with 9 bases between them. The CDR3 region has the DNA TGCAGCGTTGATGTGCAGGGCCAAGAGACCCAGTACTTC. It encodes CSVDVQGQETQYF.

This clonotype was seen only a few times. This sequence joins TRBV5-1 and TRBJ2-5; 10 nucleotides agree with TRBD2. V lost 1 base and J lost 4; bases outside the gene matches: 7. Looked up from germline, CDR1 is SGHRS and CDR2 is YFSETQ. The CDR3 totals 16 residues. CDR3: CASSLSSGSNGETQYF. Written as DNA, the CDR3 is TGCGCCAGCAGCTTGTCTAGCGGGAGCAATGGAGAGACCCAGTACTTC.

This clonotype was seen more than once but under ten times. The rearrangement uses TRBV7-9 and TRBJ2-7; 9 nucleotides align to TRBD1. The CDR3 has 13 residues. Unmatched junction bases numbered 10, after V lost 9 bases and J lost 7 bases. Per germline, CDR1 SEHNR and CDR2 FQNEAQ (reference sequence). CDR3 in amino acids: CASQTGGLVEQYF. The CDR3 nucleotides read TGTGCCAGTCAAACAGGGGGCCTTGTTGAGCAGTACTTC.

The sample holds a few counts of this clonotype. The chain employs TRBV27 and TRBJ1-4; no clear D gene. Germline assignment: CDR1 MNHEY and CDR2 SMNVEV (reference sequence). The CDR3 is 15 residues long. V lost 2 bases and J lost 4, with 11 bases in between. This chain's CDR3 is CASSLRRSINEKLFF. The CDR3 DNA reads TGTGCCAGCAGTTTAAGACGGTCTATTAATGAAAAACTGTTTTTT.

This clonotype has only a few counts. This chain links TRBV20-1 with TRBJ2-1, with 8 positions matching TRBD2. Germline CDR1 DFQATT, CDR2 SNEGSKA (reference sequence). CDR3 length equals 14 residues. V dropped 3 bases and J dropped 3; count of bases not matched to a gene: 4. The DNA of the CDR3 is TGCAGTGCTAGTTGGCGGGGGGACTACAATGAGCAGTTCTTC. It specifies CSASWRGDYNEQFF.

This clonotype appeared many times. This chain joins TRBV20-1 and TRBJ2-2; 10 bases match TRBD1. The CDR3 loop spans 16 amino acids. CDR1 is DFQATT, CDR2 SNEGSKA, per germline (reference sequence). Trimming cost V 3 bases and J 0 bases; bases outside gene matches: 4. The CDR3 is CSARGTGASNTGELFF. The DNA for the CDR3 is TGCAGTGCTAGGGGGACAGGGGCCTCGAACACCGGGGAGCTGTTTTTT.

The chain is built from TRBV5-1 and TRBJ2-3; D perhaps matches TRBD2 (6 bases). The CDR3 has 14 residues. The ends were cut back, 0 bases at V and 4 bases at J, with 9 bases in the middle. Germline CDR1 SGHRS, CDR2 YFSETQ. This CDR3 reads CASSLGLVPDTQYF. DNA for the CDR3: TGCGCCAGCAGCTTGGGACTAGTTCCAGATACGCAGTATTTT.

The CDR3 protein is CSVAKDDYGYTF. For the CDR3, the DNA is TGCAGCGTTGCAAAGGATGACTATGGCTACACCTTC. This chain links TRBV29-1 with TRBJ1-2; D gene unclear. The CDR3 contains 12 residues. V lost 4 bases to trimming and J lost 3 bases, with 9 bases between them. Germline V gene sequence: CDR1 SQVTM, CDR2 ANQGSEA.

The chain combines TRBV7-8 with TRBJ2-7, with D hard to call. V was clipped by 1 base and J by 2 bases, with 12 bases between them. The CDR3 sequence is 15 residues long. Germline assignment: CDR1 SGHVS and CDR2 FQNEAQ. The CDR3 is CASSLDSGLTYEQYF. As DNA, the CDR3 is TGTGCCAGCAGCTTAGATTCTGGGTTGACCTACGAGCAGTACTTC.

This clonotype was observed many times. The chain is built from TRBV12-3 or TRBV12-4 and TRBJ2-1; possibly TRBD2 for D (6 bases). CDR3 length equals 16 residues. V gave up 1 base and J gave up 8 bases, with 18 bases separating them. CDR3 sequence (DNA): TGTGCCAGCAGTTTAGACGTCGCGGGACCGGTGGATGAGCAGTTCTTC. Translated, it gives CASSLDVAGPVDEQFF.